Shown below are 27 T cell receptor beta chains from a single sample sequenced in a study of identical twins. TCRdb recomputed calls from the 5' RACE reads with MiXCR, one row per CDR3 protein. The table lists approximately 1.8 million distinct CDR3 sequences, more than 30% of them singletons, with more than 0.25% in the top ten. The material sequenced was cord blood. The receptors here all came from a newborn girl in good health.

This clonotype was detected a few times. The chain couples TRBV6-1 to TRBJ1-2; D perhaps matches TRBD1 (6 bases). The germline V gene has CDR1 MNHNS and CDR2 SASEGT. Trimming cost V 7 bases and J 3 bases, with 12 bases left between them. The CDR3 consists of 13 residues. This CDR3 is CASNVQGYYGYTF. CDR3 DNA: TGTGCCAGCAACGTACAGGGATACTATGGCTACACCTTC.

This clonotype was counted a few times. The CDR3 DNA sequence: TGTGCCAGCAGCTCAAGGGTCATACCCCGTGAGCAGTTCTTC. This translates into CASSSRVIPREQFF. J is TRBJ2-1 and V is TRBV11-2; D unclear. V was clipped by 4 bases and J by 9 bases, with 16 bases between them. This CDR3 contains 14 residues. Germline-derived CDR1 and CDR2 are SGHAT and FQNNGV.

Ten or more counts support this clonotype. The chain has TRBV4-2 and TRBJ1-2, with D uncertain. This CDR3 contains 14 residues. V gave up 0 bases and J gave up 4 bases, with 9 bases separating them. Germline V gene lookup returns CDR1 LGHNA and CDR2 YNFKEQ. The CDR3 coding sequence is TGTGCCAGCAGCCAAGAGGGTGGGAGCTATGGCTACACCTTC. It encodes CASSQEGGSYGYTF.

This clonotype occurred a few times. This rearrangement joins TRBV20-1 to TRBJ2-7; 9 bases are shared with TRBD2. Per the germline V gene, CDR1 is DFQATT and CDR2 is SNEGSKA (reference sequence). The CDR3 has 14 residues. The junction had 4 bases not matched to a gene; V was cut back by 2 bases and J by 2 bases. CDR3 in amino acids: CSARFSGSPYEQYF. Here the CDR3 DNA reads TGCAGTGCTAGATTTAGCGGGAGCCCCTACGAGCAGTACTTC.

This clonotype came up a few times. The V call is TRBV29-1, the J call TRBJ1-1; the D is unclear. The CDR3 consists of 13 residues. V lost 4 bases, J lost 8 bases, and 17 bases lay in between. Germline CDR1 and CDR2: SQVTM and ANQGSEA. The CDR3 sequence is CSVAREEGIEAFF. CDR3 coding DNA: TGCAGCGTTGCTAGGGAGGAGGGTATCGAAGCTTTCTTT.

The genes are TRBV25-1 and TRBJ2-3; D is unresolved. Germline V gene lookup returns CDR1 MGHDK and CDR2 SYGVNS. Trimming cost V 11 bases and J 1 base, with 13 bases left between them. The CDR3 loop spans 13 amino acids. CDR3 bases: TGTGCCTGCGGACCCCCGGGCACAGATACGCAGTATTTT. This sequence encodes CACGPPGTDTQYF.

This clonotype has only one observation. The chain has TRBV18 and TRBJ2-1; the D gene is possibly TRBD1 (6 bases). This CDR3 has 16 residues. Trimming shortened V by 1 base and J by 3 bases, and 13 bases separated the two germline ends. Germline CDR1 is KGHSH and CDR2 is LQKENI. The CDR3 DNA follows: TGTGCCAGCTCACCACTGAGTACAGGGAGCTACAATGAGCAGTTCTTC. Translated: CASSPLSTGSYNEQFF.

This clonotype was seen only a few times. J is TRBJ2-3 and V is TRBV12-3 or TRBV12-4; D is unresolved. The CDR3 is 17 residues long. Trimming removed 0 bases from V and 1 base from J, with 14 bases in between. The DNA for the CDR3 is TGTGCCAGCAGTTTAGCAGGCCCTGTTGTGGGCACAGATACGCAGTATTTT. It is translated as CASSLAGPVVGTDTQYF.

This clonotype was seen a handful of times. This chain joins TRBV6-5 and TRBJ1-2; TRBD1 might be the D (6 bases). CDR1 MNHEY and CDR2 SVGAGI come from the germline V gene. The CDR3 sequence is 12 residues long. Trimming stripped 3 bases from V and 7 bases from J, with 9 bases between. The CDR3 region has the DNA TGTGCCAGCAGTTATCTAGGGGGTGGCTACACCTTC. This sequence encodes CASSYLGGGYTF.

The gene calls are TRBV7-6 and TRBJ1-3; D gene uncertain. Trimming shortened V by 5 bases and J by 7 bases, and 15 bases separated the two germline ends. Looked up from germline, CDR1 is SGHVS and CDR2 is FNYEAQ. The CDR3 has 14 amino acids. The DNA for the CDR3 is TGTGCCAGCAGCCCACTAGCCCTGAGGAACACCATATATTTT. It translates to CASSPLALRNTIYF.

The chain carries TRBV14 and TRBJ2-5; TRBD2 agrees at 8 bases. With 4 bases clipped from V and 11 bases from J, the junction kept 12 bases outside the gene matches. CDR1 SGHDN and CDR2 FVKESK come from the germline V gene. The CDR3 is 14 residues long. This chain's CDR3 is CASSLERGGNEQYF. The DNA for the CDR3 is TGTGCCAGCAGCCTGGAACGGGGGGGGAATGAGCAGTACTTC.

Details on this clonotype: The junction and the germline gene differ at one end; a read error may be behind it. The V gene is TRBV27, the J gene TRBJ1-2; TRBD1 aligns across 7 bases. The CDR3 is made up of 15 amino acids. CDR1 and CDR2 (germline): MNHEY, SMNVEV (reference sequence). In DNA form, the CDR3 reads TGCGCCAGCAATTTACGTGGACAGGCTAACTATGGCTACACCTTC. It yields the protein CASNLRGQANYGYTF.

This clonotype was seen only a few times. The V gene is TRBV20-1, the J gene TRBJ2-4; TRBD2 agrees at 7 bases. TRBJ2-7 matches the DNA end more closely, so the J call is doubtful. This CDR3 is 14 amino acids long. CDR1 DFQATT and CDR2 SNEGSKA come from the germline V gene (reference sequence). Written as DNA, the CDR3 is TGCAGTGCTAGAGATTATAGCGGGTCCTACGAGCAGTACTTC. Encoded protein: CSARDYSGSYEQYF.

The CDR3 reads CASSEDRRAVINNQPQHF. CDR3 bases: TGTGCCAGCAGTGAAGATCGGAGGGCGGTCATTAACAATCAGCCCCAGCATTTT. V gene TRBV6-1 combines with J gene TRBJ1-5, with D unresolved. This CDR3 spans 18 amino acids. Germline V CDR1 and CDR2: MNHNS, SASEGT. With 1 base removed from V and 3 bases from J, the gap between germline ends came to 19 bases.

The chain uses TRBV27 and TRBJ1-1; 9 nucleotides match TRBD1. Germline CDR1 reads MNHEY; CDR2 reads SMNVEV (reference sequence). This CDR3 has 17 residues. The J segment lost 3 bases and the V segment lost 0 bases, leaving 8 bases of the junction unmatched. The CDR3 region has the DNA TGTGCCAGCAGTTTATCGTACGACAGGGGGGTTGACACTGAAGCTTTCTTT. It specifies CASSLSYDRGVDTEAFF.

This chain's CDR3 is CASSSLVGNTEAFF. In DNA, the CDR3 is TGTGCCAGCAGCTCCCTGGTAGGGAACACTGAAGCTTTCTTT. V gene TRBV11-2 combines with J gene TRBJ1-1, with unresolved D. V lost 4 bases to trimming and J lost 1 base, with 10 bases between them. The CDR3 is made up of 14 amino acids. The germline CDR1 and CDR2 sequences are SGHAT and FQNNGV.

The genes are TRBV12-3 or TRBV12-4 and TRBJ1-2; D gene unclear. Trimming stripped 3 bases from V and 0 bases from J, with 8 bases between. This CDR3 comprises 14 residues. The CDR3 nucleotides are TGTGCCAGCAGTTTGGAGAACTCTAACTATGGCTACACCTTC. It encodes CASSLENSNYGYTF.

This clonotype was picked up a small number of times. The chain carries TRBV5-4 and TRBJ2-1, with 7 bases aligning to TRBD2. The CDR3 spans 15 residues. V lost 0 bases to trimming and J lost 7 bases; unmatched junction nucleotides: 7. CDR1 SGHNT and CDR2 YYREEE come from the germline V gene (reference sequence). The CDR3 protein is CASSLGTSMMNEQFF. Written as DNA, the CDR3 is TGTGCCAGCAGCTTGGGGACTAGTATGATGAATGAGCAGTTCTTC. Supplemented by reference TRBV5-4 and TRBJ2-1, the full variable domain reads ETGVTQSPTHLIKTRGQQVTLRCSSQSGHNTVSWYQQALGQGPQFIFQYYREEENGRGNFPPRFSGLQFPNYSSELNVNALELDDSALYLCASSLGTSMMNEQFFGPGTRLTVL.

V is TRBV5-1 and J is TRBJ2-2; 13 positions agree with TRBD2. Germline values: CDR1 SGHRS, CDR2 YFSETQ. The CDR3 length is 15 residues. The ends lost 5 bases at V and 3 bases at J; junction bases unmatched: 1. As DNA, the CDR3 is TGCGCCAGCAGGGGACTAGCGGGATACACCGGGGAGCTGTTTTTT. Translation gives CASRGLAGYTGELFF. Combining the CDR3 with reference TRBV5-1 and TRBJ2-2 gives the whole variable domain KAGVTQTPRYLIKTRGQQVTLSCSPISGHRSVSWYQQTPGQGLQFLFEYFSETQRNKGNFPGRFSGRQFSNSRSEMNVSTLELGDSALYLCASRGLAGYTGELFFGEGSRLTVL.

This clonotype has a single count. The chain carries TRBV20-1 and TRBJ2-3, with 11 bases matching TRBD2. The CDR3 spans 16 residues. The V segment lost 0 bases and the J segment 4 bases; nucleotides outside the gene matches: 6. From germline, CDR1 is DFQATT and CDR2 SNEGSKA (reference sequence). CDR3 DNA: TGCAGTGCTAGAGATCCTAGCGGGGGGATGCCAGATACGCAGTATTTT. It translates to CSARDPSGGMPDTQYF.

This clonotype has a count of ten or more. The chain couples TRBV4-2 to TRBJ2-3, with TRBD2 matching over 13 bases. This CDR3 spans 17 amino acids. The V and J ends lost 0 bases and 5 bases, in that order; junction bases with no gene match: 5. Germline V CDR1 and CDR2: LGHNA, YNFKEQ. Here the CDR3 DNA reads TGTGCCAGCAGCCAAGACAGGACTAGCGGGAGTTTAGATACGCAGTATTTT. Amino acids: CASSQDRTSGSLDTQYF.

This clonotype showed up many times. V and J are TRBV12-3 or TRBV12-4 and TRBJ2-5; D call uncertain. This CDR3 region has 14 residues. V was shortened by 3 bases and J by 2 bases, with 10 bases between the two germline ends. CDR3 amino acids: CASSFFAVQETQYF. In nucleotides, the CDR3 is TGTGCCAGCAGTTTCTTCGCGGTTCAAGAGACCCAGTACTTC.

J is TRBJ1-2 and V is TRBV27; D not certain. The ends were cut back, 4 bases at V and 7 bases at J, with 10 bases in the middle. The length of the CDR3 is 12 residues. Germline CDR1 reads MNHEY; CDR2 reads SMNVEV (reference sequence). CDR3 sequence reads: CASSSQASGYTF. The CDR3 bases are TGTGCCAGCAGTTCTCAGGCTTCTGGCTACACCTTC.

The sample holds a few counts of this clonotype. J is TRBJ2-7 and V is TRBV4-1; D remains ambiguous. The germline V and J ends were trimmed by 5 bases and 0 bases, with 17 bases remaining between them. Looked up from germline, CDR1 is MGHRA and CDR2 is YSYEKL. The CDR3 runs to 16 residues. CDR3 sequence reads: CASSLRIGQDSYEQYF. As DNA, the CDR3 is TGCGCCAGCAGCTTACGCATAGGGCAGGACTCCTACGAGCAGTACTTC.

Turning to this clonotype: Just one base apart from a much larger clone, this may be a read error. For the CDR3, the DNA is TGTGCCATCAGGGACCGCTCCTACGAGCAGTACTTC. Its protein product is CAIRDRSYEQYF. The chain joins TRBV10-3 to TRBJ2-7; D gene unclear. The CDR3 runs to 12 residues. Germline CDR1 is ENHRY and CDR2 is SYGVKD. Trimming stripped 6 bases from V and 0 bases from J, with 6 bases between.

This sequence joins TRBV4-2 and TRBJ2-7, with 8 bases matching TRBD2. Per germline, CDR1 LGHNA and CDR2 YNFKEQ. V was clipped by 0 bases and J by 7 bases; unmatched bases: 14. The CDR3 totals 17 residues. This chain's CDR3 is CASSQDTAGVTYNEQYF. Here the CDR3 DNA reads TGTGCCAGCAGCCAAGATACAGCGGGAGTCACCTACAATGAGCAGTACTTC.

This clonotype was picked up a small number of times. DNA of the CDR3: TGTGCCAGCAGCTGGGGACAGTTCGAAGCTTTCTTT. Residues: CASSWGQFEAFF. V is TRBV12-3 or TRBV12-4 and J is TRBJ1-1; 7 bases are shared with TRBD1. Unmatched junction bases numbered 6, after V lost 6 bases and J lost 8 bases. This CDR3 contains 12 residues.